This TCR beta chain was identified during a study of molecular identifiers for immune sequencing clone quantification (dated by TCRdb to 2017 to 2018). In terms of the full investigation: In a replicate experiment, RNA from roughly 18,000 or 92,000 naive CD8 T cells was split into five aliquots, four of which were sequenced. This methods study benchmarked molecular-identifier clustering-based TCR repertoire sequencing (MIDCIRS) and TCR RNA copy counting, using CD8 T cells to do so.

V is shortened by 4 bases, J by 1 base, and the region joining them spans 3 bases. The CDR3 runs 13 residues from the cysteine to the phenylalanine. The entry retains the CDR3 DNA only, 39 bases that are in frame from base 1. CDR1 and CDR2 are read off the germline V gene as KGHDR and SFDVKD. Naive CD8 T cell libraries were made from around 18,000 to 910,000 sorted cells using 10%, 30% or 50% of purified RNA. Naive CD8 T cells were FACS-sorted as CD8+CD4-CCR7+CD45RA+ on a BD FACSAria II into RLT Plus buffer. To test detection sensitivity, Jurkat RNA equal to under 13 TCR copies was added to samples of about 20,000-1,000,000 naive CD8 T cells. CD8 T cells were enriched using RosetteSep CD8+ T Cell Enrichment Cocktail and Ficoll-Paque, and the enriched cells then underwent ACK red cell lysis. The library was produced with PCR. Sequencing took place on a NextSeq 500. Bulk TCR libraries were generated as previously described, with the TCR primers listed in Table S5 used. Purification of total RNA was performed with the Qiagen AllPrep DNA/RNA kit. Before analysis, reads from multiple sequencing runs of one library were combined. The original pipeline was this. Reads were retained only if the reads had an exact TCR constant sequence, and the retained reads were trimmed to 150 nt and grouped according to their 12-nt molecular barcodes. Reads in each barcode group were sub-clustered using a 15% Levenshtein threshold, and a quality-weighted consensus sequence was built for each RNA molecule. Non-functional sequences were excluded, and lower-count sequences lying one edit away from another sequence were also excluded. Based on a fit of two negative binomial distributions, barcode sub-clusters having less than 20% of the maximum read count were discarded. TCRdb applied fastp at Q25 and MiXCR to the public reads, then kept only in-frame beta chains. Identical CDR3 proteins give one entry, which carries the most common genes and DNA. TCRdb's processing, not the study's, gives the V and J calls here. Within this sample are some 590,000 distinct CDR3 sequences, with 25% of them counted one time only. About 0.8% of the sample goes to the ten largest clones.

This clonotype appeared a few times. There is no known antigen for this receptor. No much larger clone exists at a distance of one base, and base qualities are not known. The paper's findings and limits, for the study overall: Modeling estimated about 3.3 recovered TCR RNA copies per cell, compared with about ten by digital PCR, which implies roughly 30% capture efficiency. The naive libraries included spiked-in Jurkat TCR RNA (about nine copies' worth), and this RNA is not part of the donor repertoire. Spiked-in Jurkat TCR RNA equivalent to a single cell was reported to be detectable even among 800,000 to 1,000,000 naive CD8 T cells. Highly expanded clone sizes could be underestimated if identical TCR molecules share a barcode. In CMV-specific effector cells, clones with more than 20 RNA copies contained over 98% of molecules, whereas in naive cells such clones contained under 1% of molecules. When barcode sub-clustering was left out, chimeric consensus sequences inflated TCR diversity, with chimeras reaching as high as 47%.

The sample consisted of naive CD8+ T cells from blood, with Jurkat cell RNA spiked in. The cell subset or site label, read with the paper, signifies: FACS-sorted CD8+CD4-CCR7+CD45RA+ naive T cells. The chain couples TRBV24-1 to TRBJ1-4; no D gene can be assigned with confidence. The receptor was isolated from a human donor in good health. Some libraries in this study had Jurkat cell RNA spiked in. CDR3 loop: CATSEGTNEKLFF. The DNA is as follows: TGTGCCACCAGTGAGGGAACTAATGAAAAACTGTTTTTT.